These 30 T cell receptor beta chains were all obtained from the same sample, sequenced in a study of blood T cell repertoires in COVID-19. Some clones are missing from TCRdb's copy, which holds only in-frame ones; the method was immunoSEQ multiplex PCR. The sample records around 400,000 clones, around 89% being singletons. The sequenced sample was peripheral blood. These receptors originate from a man aged 40-49 years with acute or convalescent COVID-19.

In the case of this clone: The sample has other DNA sequences that encode this CDR3 too. The chain has TRBV7-8 and TRBJ1-6; a possible D gene is TRBD1 (5 bases). The CDR3 is 17 residues long. V was trimmed by 1 base and J by 0 bases, leaving 10 bases between them. Germline-derived CDR1 and CDR2 are SGHVS and FQNEAQ. The CDR3 coding sequence is TGTGCCAGCAGCTTAGTGGGGCAGAGCTCCTATAATTCACCCCTCCACTTT. This codes for CASSLVGQSSYNSPLHF.

The J gene is TRBJ1-4, the V gene TRBV6-5; possibly TRBD1 for D (5 bases). The germline V gene encodes CDR1 MNHEY and CDR2 SVGAGI. The CDR3 has 14 amino acids. Trimming took 5 bases from V and 4 from J, leaving 11 bases between them. This CDR3 is CASSREGFNEKLFF. CDR3 in DNA: TGTGCCAGCAGTCGGGAGGGGTTTAATGAAAAACTGTTTTTT.

The chain is built from TRBV19 and TRBJ1-2, with TRBD1 identical over 7 bases. Germline V gene lookup returns CDR1 LNHDA and CDR2 SQIVND (reference sequence). The CDR3 runs to 15 residues. V lost 3 bases to trimming and J lost 8 bases; unmatched junction nucleotides: 12. The CDR3 here is CASSIRGGARSGYTF. CDR3 in DNA: TGTGCCAGTAGTATCCGAGGGGGCGCCAGATCAGGCTACACCTTC.

V is TRBV11-2 and J is TRBJ2-5, with D possibly TRBD2 on 7 matching bases. Trimming left V 1 base short and J 10 bases short, with 25 bases between. Per the germline V gene, CDR1 is SGHAT and CDR2 is FQNNGV. The CDR3 covers 17 residues. In DNA, the CDR3 is TGTGCCAGCAGCTTAGCTCCGCCGTCGGGGGCTAGGGAGGGCCAGTACTTC. Protein sequence: CASSLAPPSGAREGQYF. Drawing the rest from reference TRBV11-2 and TRBJ2-5, the complete variable domain is EAGVAQSPRYKIIEKRQSVAFWCNPISGHATLYWYQQILGQGPKLLIQFQNNGVVDDSQLPKDRFSAERLKGVDSTLKIQPAKLEDSAVYLCASSLAPPSGAREGQYFGPGTRLLVL.

CDR3 region: CASNQNSPLHF. The CDR3 nucleotides are TGTGCCAGCAATCAAAATTCACCCCTCCACTTT. The chain is built from TRBV2 and TRBJ1-6; no definite D call. CDR3 length: 11 amino acids. Trimming stripped 7 bases from V and 7 bases from J, with 5 bases between. Germline V gene sequence: CDR1 SNHLY, CDR2 FYNNEI.

The rearrangement joins TRBV28 to TRBJ2-3; 7 bases are a match to TRBD2. Germline V CDR1 and CDR2: MDHEN, SYDVKM. The V segment lost 6 bases and the J segment 2 bases; nucleotides outside the gene matches: 5. The CDR3 loop spans 14 amino acids. The CDR3 here is CASRSGTNTDTQYF. CDR3 bases: TGTGCCAGCAGAAGCGGGACGAACACAGATACGCAGTATTTT.

This sequence joins TRBV9 and TRBJ1-2; unclear D gene. From germline, CDR1 is SGDLS and CDR2 YYNGEE. The V gene lost 3 bases and the J gene lost 8 bases, with 11 bases spanning the gap. This CDR3 has 12 amino acids. In nucleotides, the CDR3 is TGTGCCAGCAGCGATGCGGCGGTCGGCTACACCTTC. Protein sequence: CASSDAAVGYTF.

This chain uses TRBV7-2 with TRBJ2-5; TRBD2 aligns across 8 bases. Germline V gene data show CDR1 as SGHTA and CDR2 as FQGNSA. Germline trimming cut 1 base from V and 1 base from J; bases unmatched to any gene: 5. The CDR3 loop spans 16 amino acids. CDR3 coding DNA: TGTGCCAGCAGCTTAGTAGCGGGGTATATCCAAGAGACCCAGTACTTC. This codes for CASSLVAGYIQETQYF.

V is TRBV5-1 and J is TRBJ2-1; TRBD1 agrees at 10 bases. This CDR3 spans 14 amino acids. Germline V gene sequence: CDR1 SGHRS, CDR2 YFSETQ. V shed 6 bases and J 7 bases; nucleotides not matched to a gene: 7. The CDR3: CASTLGQGLNEQFF. DNA for the CDR3: TGCGCCAGCACTTTGGGACAGGGGCTGAATGAGCAGTTCTTC.

The chain links TRBV9 to TRBJ1-4, with TRBD1 as a possible D gene (6 bases). Germline CDR1 SGDLS, CDR2 YYNGEE. This CDR3 is built from 15 residues. V gave up 0 bases and J gave up 5 bases, with 11 bases separating them. Here the CDR3 DNA reads TGTGCCAGCAGCGTAGAGGGGGACAACAATGAAAAACTGTTTTTT. This codes for CASSVEGDNNEKLFF.

V is TRBV7-9 and J is TRBJ2-7; no definite D call. Germline V gene sequence: CDR1 SEHNR, CDR2 FQNEAQ (reference sequence). With 3 bases removed from V and 2 bases from J, the gap between germline ends came to 14 bases. The CDR3 length is 15 residues. In nucleotides, the CDR3 is TGTGCCAGCAGCTTGCTCACTGGGCAACCCTACGAGCAGTACTTC. As protein: CASSLLTGQPYEQYF.

The genes are TRBV10-3 and TRBJ2-5; TRBD1 might be the D (5 bases). The germline V and J ends were trimmed by 4 bases and 1 base, with 13 bases remaining between them. The CDR3 is 15 residues long. Germline V gene lookup returns CDR1 ENHRY and CDR2 SYGVKD. CDR3 in DNA: TGTGCCATCAGTGGTCAGGGCGCGAGCCAAGAGACCCAGTACTTC. It translates to CAISGQGASQETQYF.

The chain joins TRBV18 to TRBJ1-1, with D unclear. The CDR3 covers 16 residues. The germline V gene encodes CDR1 KGHSH and CDR2 LQKENI. V was trimmed by 6 bases and J by 6 bases, leaving 23 bases between them. The CDR3 protein is CASSPGSLLASAEAFF. CDR3 bases: TGTGCCAGCTCCCCGGGATCCCTCCTTGCGTCGGCTGAAGCTTTCTTT.

The sample holds a few counts of this clone. The V call is TRBV7-2, the J call TRBJ1-5; TRBD1 is a possible D gene (5 bases). CDR1 and CDR2 from the germline V gene are SGHTA and FQGNSA. The V end was cut by 5 bases, the J end by 9 bases, with 11 bases between. This CDR3 has 12 residues. The CDR3 protein is CASSAERGPQHF. CDR3 sequence (DNA): TGTGCCAGCAGCGCAGAAAGGGGGCCCCAGCATTTT.

This chain connects TRBV5-8 to TRBJ2-1; 8 positions agree with TRBD2. The J segment lost 6 bases and the V segment lost 2 bases, leaving 7 bases of the junction unmatched. Germline assignment: CDR1 SGHTS and CDR2 YDEGEE. This CDR3 is built from 15 residues. The CDR3 DNA is TGTGCCAGCAGCTTATGGCTAGCGGGTGCCAATGAGCAGTTCTTC. It encodes CASSLWLAGANEQFF.

The chain uses TRBV29-1 and TRBJ1-2, with a weak D call TRBD1 (6 bases). The germline V and J ends were trimmed by 1 base and 5 bases, with 11 bases remaining between them. The germline V gene has CDR1 SQVTM and CDR2 ANQGSEA. There are 13 residues in the CDR3. The CDR3 loop is CSVEGQADYGYTF. CDR3 DNA sequence: TGCAGCGTTGAAGGACAGGCCGATTATGGCTACACCTTC.

Notes on this clone: One end of the junction is discordant with germline, which a read error may explain. The genes are TRBV5-1 and TRBJ2-5; the D is unclear. The CDR3 runs to 13 residues. The germline V gene has CDR1 SGHRS and CDR2 YFSETQ. The CDR3 DNA is TGCGCCAGCTGCTTAGTTGACAAAGAGACCCAGTACTTC. Its protein is CASCLVDKETQYF.

The V gene is TRBV27, the J gene TRBJ2-1, with unresolved D. The CDR3 has 14 residues. Trimming stripped 3 bases from V and 2 bases from J, with 8 bases between. Germline CDR1 is MNHEY and CDR2 is SMNVEV (reference sequence). The CDR3 sequence: CASSLGRAYNEQFF. The CDR3 nucleotides read TGTGCCAGCAGTTTGGGCAGAGCCTACAATGAGCAGTTCTTC.

V usage is TRBV3-1 (or the pseudogene TRBV3-2) and J usage is TRBJ2-7; no definite D call. From germline, CDR1 is LGHDT and CDR2 YNNKEL (reference sequence). V lost 0 bases to trimming and J lost 6 bases, with 9 bases between them. There are 13 residues in the CDR3. The CDR3 DNA follows: TGTGCCAGCAGCCAAGATGTGGCTTCCGAGCAGTACTTC. Its protein product is CASSQDVASEQYF.

The chain carries TRBV5-1 and TRBJ1-1; tentatively, D is TRBD1 (5 bases). Trimming removed 5 bases from V and 0 bases from J, with 14 bases in between. Per germline, CDR1 SGHRS and CDR2 YFSETQ. This CDR3 region has 15 residues. The CDR3 sequence: CASRETASMNTEAFF. The CDR3 DNA follows: TGCGCCAGCAGGGAGACAGCCAGCATGAACACTGAAGCTTTCTTT.

The chain is built from TRBV12-3 or TRBV12-4 and TRBJ2-4; 7 bases agree with TRBD1. CDR3 size: 12 residues. V lost 9 bases to trimming and J lost 3 bases; unmatched junction nucleotides: 2. The CDR3 here is CASRDSKNIQYF. CDR3 coding DNA: TGTGCCAGTAGGGACAGCAAAAACATTCAGTACTTC.

The chain has TRBV2 and TRBJ2-1, with 9 bases fitting TRBD2. J gave up 7 bases and V 2 bases, and 6 bases lay outside the gene matches. The CDR3 sequence is 15 residues long. CDR1 and CDR2 from the germline V gene are SNHLY and FYNNEI. The DNA for the CDR3 is TGTGCCAGCAGTGAAATGGGCGGGAGGGGGAATGAGCAGTTCTTC. This codes for CASSEMGGRGNEQFF.

CDR3 nucleotide sequence: TGTGCCAGCAGTTTATTCAGGGGTAGCTACACCTTC. Translation gives CASSLFRGSYTF. This rearrangement joins TRBV28 to TRBJ1-2; D may be TRBD1 (6 bases). Germline V CDR1 and CDR2: MDHEN, SYDVKM. V gave up 1 base and J gave up 9 bases, with 9 bases separating them. This CDR3 comprises 12 residues.

The chain is built from TRBV27 and TRBJ1-1; unclear D gene. V was cut by 2 bases and J by 0 bases, with 7 bases left in between. CDR1 MNHEY and CDR2 SMNVEV come from the germline V gene (reference sequence). This CDR3 is built from 14 residues. The CDR3 is CASSLQKMNTEAFF. The CDR3 coding sequence is TGTGCCAGCAGTTTACAGAAGATGAACACTGAAGCTTTCTTT.

The chain recombines TRBV9 with TRBJ1-5; D perhaps matches TRBD1 (6 bases). The CDR3 has 14 amino acids. The V gene's germline CDR1 is SGDLS and CDR2 YYNGEE. V lost 0 bases to trimming and J lost 2 bases, with 6 bases between them. The CDR3 loop is CASSVAGGNQPQHF. The CDR3 DNA reads as TGTGCCAGCAGCGTAGCAGGGGGCAATCAGCCCCAGCATTTT.

The V and J genes are TRBV20-1 and TRBJ1-2; D is uncertain. CDR3 length equals 11 residues. V was shortened by 3 bases and J by 1 base, with 3 bases between the two germline ends. Germline values: CDR1 DFQATT, CDR2 SNEGSKA (reference sequence). The CDR3 sequence: CSASHNYGYTF. The CDR3, as DNA: TGCAGTGCTAGCCATAACTATGGCTACACCTTC.

The rearrangement uses TRBV25-1 and TRBJ1-1, with 7 bases fitting TRBD1. From germline, CDR1 is MGHDK and CDR2 SYGVNS. This CDR3 contains 15 residues. With 1 base clipped from V and 0 bases from J, the junction kept 2 bases outside the gene matches. DNA for the CDR3: TGTGCCAGCAGTGAATTCAGGGGGATGAACACTGAAGCTTTCTTT. Encoded protein: CASSEFRGMNTEAFF.

This clone has at least ten counts. The chain is built from TRBV27 and TRBJ2-7; D possibly corresponds to TRBD2 (6 bases). V was cut by 7 bases and J by 4 bases, with 14 bases left in between. The germline gives CDR1 MNHEY, CDR2 SMNVEV (reference sequence). The CDR3 covers 13 residues. The CDR3 nucleotides read TGTGCCAGCAAAAGGGACGGGGGATACGAGCAGTACTTC. Its translation is CASKRDGGYEQYF.

This clone appeared a single time. The chain employs TRBV5-1 and TRBJ1-3, with TRBD1 identical over 7 bases. The CDR3 is 16 amino acids. Germline trimming cut 0 bases from V and 2 bases from J; bases unmatched to any gene: 5. CDR1 SGHRS and CDR2 YFSETQ come from the germline V gene. The DNA of the CDR3 is TGCGCCAGCAGCTTGGAAGGGACAGCGGCTGGAAACACCATATATTTT. Its translation is CASSLEGTAAGNTIYF.

The chain recombines TRBV28 with TRBJ2-5; 9 bases line up with TRBD2. The CDR3 totals 15 residues. Germline assignment: CDR1 MDHEN and CDR2 SYDVKM. The V segment lost 4 bases and the J segment 4 bases; nucleotides outside the gene matches: 7. DNA for the CDR3: TGTGCCAGCAGTTCCCCCGCGGGGGGGAGAGAGACCCAGTACTTC. It translates to CASSSPAGGRETQYF. Full variable domain (remainder filled in from reference TRBV28 and TRBJ2-5): DVKVTQSSRYLVKRTGEKVFLECVQDMDHENMFWYRQDPGLGLRLIYFSYDVKMKEKGDIPEGYSVSREKKERFSLILESASTNQTSMYLCASSSPAGGRETQYFGPGTRLLVL.